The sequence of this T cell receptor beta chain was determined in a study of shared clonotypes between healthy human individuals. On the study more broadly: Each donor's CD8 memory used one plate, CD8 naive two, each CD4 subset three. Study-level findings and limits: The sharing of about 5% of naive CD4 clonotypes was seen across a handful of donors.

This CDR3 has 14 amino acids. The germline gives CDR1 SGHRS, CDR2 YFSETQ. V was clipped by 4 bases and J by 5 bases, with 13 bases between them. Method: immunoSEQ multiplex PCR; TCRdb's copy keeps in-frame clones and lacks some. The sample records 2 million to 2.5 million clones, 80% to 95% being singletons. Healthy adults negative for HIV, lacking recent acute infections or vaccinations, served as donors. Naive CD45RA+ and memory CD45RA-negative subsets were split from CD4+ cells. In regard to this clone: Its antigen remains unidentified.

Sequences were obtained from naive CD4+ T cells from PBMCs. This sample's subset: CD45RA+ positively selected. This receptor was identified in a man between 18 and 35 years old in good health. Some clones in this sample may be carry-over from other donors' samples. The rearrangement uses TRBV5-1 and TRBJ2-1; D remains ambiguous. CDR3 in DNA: TGCGCCAGCAGCGGTGTACGGATAGACAATGAGCAGTTCTTC. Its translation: CASSGVRIDNEQFF.